The rows below give T cell receptor beta chains drawn from one sample of a study of T cell responses to AZD1222 COVID-19 vaccine. Sequenced by immunoSEQ multiplex PCR; TCRdb stores in-frame clones only, minus some. The profile shows more than 110,000 clones, 85% to 90% of them singletons. Sample: peripheral blood, taken on day 0 of AZD1222 vaccination. Receptors were obtained from an adult in good health. CDR3s include the opening cysteine and the closing phenylalanine or tryptophan. The order of the fields is J gene, D gene, V gene, clone size, CDR3 protein, CDR3 DNA. A D gene is named only where the DNA matches it firmly. Size tells how often a clone was seen (once, few, many) or the class of an expanded clone, and some rows leave it out.

>TRBJ2-7|TRBD2|TRBV27|-
CASSPGTSGVLYEQYF
TGTGCCAGCAGTCCAGGGACTAGCGGGGTTCTTTACGAGCAGTACTTC
>TRBJ1-3|TRBD1|TRBV6-5|-
CASRNRGAGNTIYF
TGTGCCAGCAGAAACAGGGGTGCTGGAAACACCATATATTTT
>TRBJ1-6|-|TRBV19|-
CASSIGQYNSPLHF
TGTGCCAGTAGTATCGGACAGTATAATTCACCCCTCCACTTT
>TRBJ2-4|TRBD1|TRBV5-1|-
CASSLPDRVLNIQYF
TGCGCCAGCAGCTTACCCGACAGGGTGTTAAACATTCAGTACTTC
>TRBJ1-5|TRBD1|TRBV7-2|-
CASSHLGQGQPQHF
TGTGCCAGCAGCCACCTGGGACAGGGACAGCCCCAGCATTTT
>TRBJ1-2|-|TRBV28|-
CASSPTGGHYGYTF
TGTGCCAGCAGCCCCACGGGAGGACACTATGGCTACACCTTC
>TRBJ1-6|TRBD1|TRBV9|-
CASALGTGANSPLHF
TGTGCCAGCGCCCTGGGGACAGGGGCCAATTCACCCCTCCACTTT
>TRBJ2-7|-|TRBV11-1|-
CASSPFGGGDEQYF
TGTGCCAGCAGCCCGTTTGGGGGGGGCGACGAGCAGTACTTC
>TRBJ1-1|-|TRBV19|-
CASSIIPNTEAFF
TGTGCCAGTAGTATTATCCCCAACACTGAAGCTTTCTTT
>TRBJ2-3|-|TRBV7-7|-
CASSLIPLLATDTQYF
TGTGCCAGCAGCTTAATCCCACTACTAGCCACAGATACGCAGTATTTT
>TRBJ2-6|-|TRBV9|-
CASSVDRSGVRISSGANVLTF
TGTGCCAGCAGCGTAGACAGGTCGGGGGTCAGGATCTCTTCTGGGGCCAACGTCCTGACTTTC
>TRBJ2-3|-|TRBV19|once
CASSPRRTDTQYF
TGTGCCAGTAGTCCAAGACGCACAGATACGCAGTATTTT
>TRBJ1-4|TRBD1|TRBV6-5|few
CASSSYSGDRDEKLFF
TGTGCCAGCAGTTCGTACTCCGGGGACAGGGATGAAAAACTGTTTTTT
>TRBJ1-1|-|TRBV29-1|-
CSVRPKQGLSEAFF
TGCAGCGTTCGCCCCAAACAGGGTTTGTCTGAAGCTTTCTTT
>TRBJ1-1|-|TRBV5-1|-
CASSFSRTGGAEAFF
TGCGCCAGCAGCTTTTCCCGAACGGGGGGCGCTGAAGCTTTCTTT
>TRBJ1-1|-|TRBV11-1|-
CASSLVPSSEAFF
TGTGCCAGCAGCTTAGTGCCGAGTAGTGAAGCTTTCTTT
>TRBJ1-6|-|TRBV5-1|once
CASSLAGPYNSPLHF
TGCGCCAGCAGCTTGGCGGGACCTTATAATTCACCCCTCCACTTT